Sequencing of this TCR beta chain was carried out in a study of beta chain features in type 1 diabetes (dated by TCRdb to about 2018). Background for the entire study: Mean age, gender distribution, total cell number and subset yield were not different between patients and healthy donors. Regulatory and stem cell-like memory subsets were isolated from only 8 patients and roughly 8 healthy donors, whereas naive and central memory subsets came from all 30 or so donors. In the study, recently diagnosed type 1 diabetes patients and matched healthy donors were compared on the TCRB repertoires of their sorted circulating CD4+ T cell subsets. A total of 107,917,701 sorted cells were examined across all samples, and RNA yield correlated strongly with the number of cells per subset. Here is what the overall study found, with its caveats: In all four CD4+ subsets, TCRB CDR3 length was moderately but significantly shorter in type 1 diabetes patients. The naive, central memory and regulatory TCRB repertoires appeared to resemble one another more closely among patients than among healthy donors. Sequencing cDNA rather than genomic DNA could over-represent highly expressing activated cells, although activation and CD3 levels did not differ between groups. At VDJ recombination sites, patients with type 1 diabetes made fewer insertions and deleted more nucleotides, a pattern implying thymic rearrangement abnormalities. Shorter templates might have been favored by PCR, but patient and control samples were amplified and corrected together, so both groups would have been affected equally by any skew. Because the HLA sub-analyses included only small numbers of individuals, any influence of HLA type on TCRB rearrangement was left unresolved.

V and J lose 3 bases and 1 base, and a span of 9 bases separates them. The germline V gene (reference sequence) sets CDR1 to SEHNR and CDR2 to FQNEAQ. The CDR3 runs 14 residues from the cysteine to the phenylalanine. This entry keeps only the CDR3 DNA: 42 bases, framed from base 1. The entire isolated RNA was reverse transcribed using the High Capacity cDNA Reverse Transcription Kit, and thus expressed TCRB transcripts were sequenced. Deep immunoSEQ sequencing was performed on naive, central memory and regulatory T cell samples, with an average of around 3.5 million total reads per sample. Sorted cells were lysed in RLT buffer, and RNA was extracted using DNase-treated RNeasy Micro or Mini kits according to cell number. Each cell subset was processed on its own to prevent cross-contamination, while patient and healthy donor samples were processed together. The immunoSEQ multiplex PCR was used to amplify TCRB sequences from cDNA, yielding 87-bp fragments that span the CDR3 region. Amplicons were sequenced on the Illumina HiSeq platform. The original pipeline was this. Synthetic template baselines were used to correct PCR bias computationally, reads within Hamming distance 2 were collapsed, and singletons that could not be merged were discarded. Reads were aligned to IMGT to assign V, D and J genes, CDR3 length, and insertions or deletions at six rearrangement sites. Within each subset, clonotype counts were normalized to sorted cell number, after which true diversity and Gini coefficients were computed with the tcR R package. The overlap coefficient, calculated on TCRB nucleotide sequences, was used to measure repertoire sharing. Out-of-frame TCRB sequences from naive cells were analyzed to stand in for the pre-selection repertoire. The source is immuneACCESS, and TCRdb retained only in-frame sequences with V and J called. Part of the clones is not carried over; for the studies checked, unresolved V genes explain less than half of this, and the remainder is unexplained. V and J calls and clone size come straight from that table; D and trimming were deduced from the DNA. This sample gives about 900,000 clones in total; 17% of them show up just once. Of the sample, about 0.025% is held by the ten largest clones.

A single peripheral blood draw of about 116 mL on average was collected from each donor into heparinised tubes. Using a panel that included CD45RO, CCR7, CD25, CD127, CD95 and CD27, naive, central memory, regulatory and stem cell-like memory CD4+ T cells were sorted on a BD FACSAria II. Every sorted population had a purity above 95%. PBMCs were isolated immediately by Lymphoprep density gradient centrifugation and stained directly without culture. To minimize batch effects, samples were stained and sorted in pairs, one healthy donor with one patient per experiment. A word on this clone: Its binding antigen is unknown. No base-level quality is on record; no much larger clone is a single base apart.

Sample: naive CD4+ T cells from blood. Taken with the paper, the label for cell subset or site translates to: true naive CD4+ T cells. The sequence links TRBV7-9 to TRBJ1-1; no D gene call is confident. This receptor was identified in a woman younger than 35 in good health. The sequenced DNA: TGTGCCAGCAGCTTCGGAGGAACGAACACTGAAGCTTTCTTT. It translates to CASSFGGTNTEAFF.